The 26 T cell receptor beta chains below all came from one sample that was sequenced in a study of T cell repertoires in cytomegalovirus infection. TCRdb called the reads again in MiXCR, with one record for every CDR3 protein. The table has approximately 700,000 distinct CDR3 sequences, 35% seen once; the top ten hold under 3%. The specimen sequenced was PBMCs. Receptor source: a human donor in good health (CMV status not recorded). Some clones in this sample may be carry-over from other donors' samples.

This clonotype was detected ten times or more. The genes are TRBV7-8 and TRBJ2-7; 10 positions agree with TRBD1. V lost 8 bases and J lost 5; bases outside the gene matches: 9. Germline CDR1 SGHVS, CDR2 FQNEAQ. The CDR3 spans 14 residues. The CDR3 region is CASSLMDRGDEQYF. The CDR3 DNA follows: TGTGCCAGCTCTCTTATGGACAGGGGGGACGAGCAGTACTTC.

This clonotype was counted a few times. V usage is TRBV28 and J usage is TRBJ1-5, with TRBD1 as a possible D gene (5 bases). From germline, CDR1 is MDHEN and CDR2 SYDVKM. Trimming removed 6 bases at V and 2 bases at J, with 14 bases between. The CDR3 is made up of 15 amino acids. CDR3 sequence reads: CASRPGVIGNQPQHF. The CDR3 DNA follows: TGTGCCAGCAGACCGGGGGTTATCGGCAATCAGCCCCAGCATTTT. The full variable domain, its missing parts supplied by reference TRBV28 and TRBJ1-5, is DVKVTQSSRYLVKRTGEKVFLECVQDMDHENMFWYRQDPGLGLRLIYFSYDVKMKEKGDIPEGYSVSREKKERFSLILESASTNQTSMYLCASRPGVIGNQPQHFGDGTRLSIL.

The sample holds a few counts of this clonotype. CDR3 DNA sequence: TGTGCCAGCAGCTACCAGGGGGATGGCTACACCTTC. As protein: CASSYQGDGYTF. V usage is TRBV7-2 and J usage is TRBJ1-2; 7 bases align to TRBD1. CDR3 length: 12 residues. Per germline, CDR1 SGHTA and CDR2 FQGNSA. With 4 bases clipped from V and 6 bases from J, the junction kept 2 bases outside the gene matches.

Many counts were recorded for this clonotype. The chain employs TRBV7-2 and TRBJ1-2; D not resolved. The CDR3 has 12 residues. V lost 5 bases and J 2 bases, leaving 6 bases between the germline ends. The V gene's germline CDR1 is SGHTA and CDR2 FQGNSA. For the CDR3, the DNA is TGTGCCAGCAGCCCCGGGAACTATGGCTACACCTTC. It yields the protein CASSPGNYGYTF. Full variable domain (rest looked up from reference TRBV7-2 and TRBJ1-2): GAGVSQSPSNKVTEKGKDVELRCDPISGHTALYWYRQSLGQGLEFLIYFQGNSAPDKSGLPSDRFSAERTGGSVSTLTIQRTQQEDSAVYLCASSPGNYGYTFGSGTRLTVV.

The V and J genes are TRBV24-1 and TRBJ2-7, with D perhaps being TRBD1 or TRBD2 (5 bases each). The V end lost 7 bases, the J end lost 0 bases, and 6 bases lay between the germline ends. Germline assignment: CDR1 KGHDR and CDR2 SFDVKD. The CDR3 is 12 residues long. CDR3 in amino acids: CATRGDSYEQYF. DNA of the CDR3: TGTGCCACCAGGGGGGACTCCTACGAGCAGTACTTC.

This rearrangement joins TRBV27 to TRBJ2-3; D uncertain. This CDR3 contains 12 residues. V was pared by 6 bases and J by 4 bases, with 8 bases between. The germline V gene has CDR1 MNHEY and CDR2 SMNVEV (reference sequence). CDR3 nucleotides: TGTGCCAGCAGCCAATACCCAGATACGCAGTATTTT. Translation gives CASSQYPDTQYF.

The chain couples TRBV10-1 to TRBJ2-3; 8 bases line up with TRBD1. J was trimmed by 9 bases and V by 2 bases; bases with no gene match: 1. The germline gives CDR1 WNHNN, CDR2 SYGVQD (reference sequence). The CDR3 is 12 amino acids. The CDR3 coding sequence is TGCGCCAGCAGTGAGGGACAGGGCACGCAGTATTTT. Its protein is CASSEGQGTQYF.

This clonotype occurred many times. This chain uses TRBV7-8 with TRBJ2-7, with unresolved D. The length of the CDR3 is 13 residues. V was trimmed by 0 bases and J by 4 bases, leaving 7 bases between them. Germline V gene data show CDR1 as SGHVS and CDR2 as FQNEAQ. Here the CDR3 DNA reads TGTGCCAGCAGCTTAGCTTTGCGTTACGAGCAGTACTTC. It codes for CASSLALRYEQYF.

The V and J genes are TRBV29-1 and TRBJ2-1; TRBD1 matches 9 bases. V shed 5 bases and J 4 bases; nucleotides not matched to a gene: 6. The CDR3 has 14 amino acids. The germline V gene has CDR1 SQVTM and CDR2 ANQGSEA. The CDR3 region has the DNA TGCAGCGTTCTCATAGGACAGGGGTACAATGAGCAGTTCTTC. Translation gives CSVLIGQGYNEQFF.

In regard to this clonotype: The junction shows a germline mismatch at one end, possibly a read error. This chain uses TRBV7-4 with TRBJ2-2; TRBD2 aligns across 7 bases. This CDR3 spans 15 amino acids. The germline V gene encodes CDR1 SGHVT and CDR2 SQSDAQ. CDR3 residues: CATEDGTTNTGELIF. CDR3 coding DNA: TGTGCCACAGAAGACGGGACTACGAACACCGGGGAGCTGATTTTT. The full variable domain, rest sourced from reference TRBV7-4 and TRBJ2-2, is GAGVSQSPRYKVAKRGRDVALRCDSISGHVTLYWYRQTLGQGSEVLTYSQSDAQRDKSGRPSGRFSAERPERSVSTLKIQRTEQGDSAVYLCATEDGTTNTGELIFGEGSRLTVL.

This clonotype was recorded once. A much more abundant neighbour one base away suggests this may be a read error. Written as DNA, the CDR3 is TGTGCCAGCAGCTCCTCGGCCTCTGCAATGGACACCATATATTTT. Translation gives CASSSSASAMDTIYF. The chain uses TRBV7-9 and TRBJ1-3; D uncertain. The CDR3 has 15 residues. The V gene lost 4 bases and the J gene lost 8 bases, with 18 bases spanning the gap. In germline, CDR1 is SEHNR, CDR2 FQNEAQ (reference sequence).

The sample holds a few counts of this clonotype. The rearrangement joins TRBV20-1 to TRBJ2-3; D uncertain. This CDR3 is 11 amino acids long. The germline V gene has CDR1 DFQATT and CDR2 SNEGSKA (reference sequence). Trimming removed 5 bases at V and 8 bases at J, with 11 bases between. The CDR3 DNA follows: TGCAGTGCTGGGCCCCGAGGTACGCAGTATTTT. This translates into CSAGPRGTQYF.

This clonotype was seen at least ten times. The chain uses TRBV7-8 and TRBJ2-7; D not resolved. There are 16 residues in the CDR3. V was trimmed by 3 bases and J by 0 bases, leaving 15 bases between them. The germline gives CDR1 SGHVS, CDR2 FQNEAQ. CDR3 nucleotide sequence: TGTGCCAGCAGCTTCCCGCCCCCGGGTGTCTCCTACGAGCAGTACTTC. This gives the protein CASSFPPPGVSYEQYF.

The chain joins TRBV28 to TRBJ1-1; D possibly corresponds to TRBD1 (5 bases). With 3 bases removed from V and 0 bases from J, the gap between germline ends came to 14 bases. The CDR3 is made up of 16 amino acids. Germline values: CDR1 MDHEN, CDR2 SYDVKM. This CDR3 reads CASSFKAGGVNTEAFF. DNA for the CDR3: TGTGCCAGCAGTTTCAAGGCCGGGGGGGTGAACACTGAAGCTTTCTTT.

V is TRBV3-1 and J is TRBJ1-2, with a weak D call TRBD1 (5 bases). Germline assignment: CDR1 LGHDT and CDR2 YNNKEL (reference sequence). Trimming stripped 1 base from V and 4 bases from J, with 7 bases between. This CDR3 is built from 13 residues. CDR3 amino acids: CASSQGGSYGYTF. The CDR3 DNA reads as TGTGCCAGCAGCCAAGGGGGGAGCTATGGCTACACCTTC. The complete variable domain, with remaining parts taken from reference TRBV3-1 and TRBJ1-2, reads DTAVSQTPKYLVTQMGNDKSIKCEQNLGHDTMYWYKQDSKKFLKIMFSYNNKELIINETVPNRFSPKSPDKAHLNLHINSLELGDSAVYFCASSQGGSYGYTFGSGTRLTVV.

This clonotype appeared a single time. The chain is built from TRBV12-3 or TRBV12-4 and TRBJ1-2, with D uncertain. Trimming removed 6 bases from V and 8 bases from J, with 19 bases in between. The CDR3 length is 14 residues. This CDR3 reads CASSPRRASLGYTF. CDR3 coding DNA: TGTGCCAGCAGCCCACGCCGTGCTTCGTTGGGCTACACCTTC.

The CDR3 spells CASRPRTDTEAFF. DNA of the CDR3: TGCGCCAGCAGGCCTAGGACAGACACTGAAGCTTTCTTT. J is TRBJ1-1 and V is TRBV4-1; possibly TRBD1 for D (6 bases). There are 13 residues in the CDR3. Germline V gene sequence: CDR1 MGHRA, CDR2 YSYEKL. V dropped 6 bases and J dropped 3 bases, with 11 bases sitting between them.

The gene calls are TRBV6-2 or TRBV6-3 and TRBJ2-1, with 8 bases identical to TRBD2. Per germline, CDR1 MNHEY and CDR2 SVGEGT. Trimming cost V 10 bases and J 6 bases; bases outside gene matches: 14. The CDR3 is 15 amino acids. The CDR3 spells CATTAWGLDFNEQFF. CDR3 nucleotides: TGTGCCACCACCGCTTGGGGACTAGACTTCAATGAGCAGTTCTTC.

Concerning this clonotype itself: Sequence at one end of the junction differs from germline and may be a read error. J is TRBJ2-7 and V is TRBV28; 8 bases align to TRBD1. CDR1 and CDR2 from the germline V gene are MDHEN and SYDVKM. CDR3 length: 14 residues. The CDR3 DNA reads as TGTGCCAGCAGCCCCCCCGGGACAGGCGAATCTATGGCCTTC. Its protein is CASSPPGTGESMAF.

Only a few counts were recorded for this clonotype. The rearrangement uses TRBV12-3 or TRBV12-4 and TRBJ2-7; the match to TRBD2 covers 8 bases. The CDR3 loop spans 13 amino acids. V lost 2 bases to trimming and J lost 7 bases; unmatched junction nucleotides: 4. The CDR3: CASSLTSGREQYF. DNA of the CDR3: TGTGCCAGCAGTTTAACTAGCGGTCGGGAGCAGTACTTC.

This chain connects TRBV10-3 to TRBJ2-7, with TRBD1 matching over 9 bases. The V segment lost 5 bases and the J segment 6 bases; nucleotides outside the gene matches: 8. CDR1 and CDR2 (germline): ENHRY, SYGVKD. The CDR3 contains 14 residues. The CDR3 nucleotides are TGTGCCATCAGTAGCGGGACAGGGAGTAGCGAGCAGTACTTC. The encoded protein is CAISSGTGSSEQYF.

In its sample, this clonotype was seen a few times. The chain employs TRBV5-1 and TRBJ2-7; D is possibly TRBD2 (6 bases). Looked up from germline, CDR1 is SGHRS and CDR2 is YFSETQ. The CDR3 totals 14 residues. With 5 bases removed from V and 4 bases from J, the gap between germline ends came to 16 bases. The CDR3 spells CASRMGGTDYEQYF. The CDR3 DNA is TGCGCCAGCAGAATGGGTGGGACTGATTACGAGCAGTACTTC.

This clonotype occurred a few times. The rearrangement links TRBV28 to TRBJ2-7; 7 bases fit TRBD2. V gave up 6 bases and J gave up 2 bases; unmatched junction bases: 10. In germline, CDR1 is MDHEN, CDR2 SYDVKM. CDR3 length: 15 residues. The CDR3 DNA reads TGTGCCAGCAGCTCCCCTGGGAGGGTTACCTACGAGCAGTACTTC. Its protein product is CASSSPGRVTYEQYF.

The genes are TRBV28 and TRBJ2-7; the match to TRBD2 covers 13 bases. Looked up from germline, CDR1 is MDHEN and CDR2 is SYDVKM. The CDR3 has 18 residues. J lost 0 bases, V lost 6 bases, and 11 bases had no gene match. The CDR3 spells CASRKLAGGRRISYEQYF. CDR3 bases: TGTGCCAGCAGAAAACTAGCGGGGGGGCGTAGGATCTCCTACGAGCAGTACTTC.

The V call is TRBV19, the J call TRBJ2-7; 9 bases match TRBD1. Germline trimming cut 3 bases from V and 5 bases from J; bases unmatched to any gene: 11. The CDR3 spans 16 residues. The V gene's germline CDR1 is LNHDA and CDR2 SQIVND (reference sequence). The CDR3 region is CASSISLNRGLDEQYF. The CDR3 DNA reads as TGTGCCAGTAGTATTTCGTTAAACAGGGGGCTTGACGAGCAGTACTTC.

With regard to this clonotype: This may arise from a read error, as a much more abundant clone is one base away. The chain employs TRBV7-8 and TRBJ1-5, with D possibly being TRBD1 (5 bases). Germline V gives CDR1 SGHVS, CDR2 FQNEAQ. The CDR3 has 14 residues. CDR3 region: CASSSGTDNHPQHF. As DNA, the CDR3 is TGTGCCAGCAGCTCCGGGACGGATAATCATCCCCAGCATTTT.